The 30 T cell receptor beta chains below come from one sample, sequenced in a study of blood T cell repertoires in COVID-19. The method was immunoSEQ multiplex PCR; TCRdb's version includes in-frame clones alone and lacks a portion of them. The sample lists about 140,000 clones; roughly 85% were seen once. The sequenced sample consisted of peripheral blood. Receptor source: a human donor in a cohort sampled during active COVID-19.

This chain connects TRBV4-2 to TRBJ2-7; TRBD2 matches at 10 bases. CDR1 LGHNA and CDR2 YNFKEQ come from the germline V gene. The CDR3 runs 17 residues. With V trimmed by 3 bases and J by 1 base, 9 bases remained unmatched. CDR3 region: CASSQAPGTSASYEQYF. Written as DNA, the CDR3 is TGTGCCAGCAGCCAGGCCCCCGGGACTAGCGCTTCCTACGAGCAGTACTTC.

The chain is built from TRBV11-2 and TRBJ2-7, with TRBD1 matching over 8 bases. The CDR3 is 15 amino acids. CDR1 and CDR2 from the germline V gene are SGHAT and FQNNGV. J gave up 3 bases and V 0 bases, and 4 bases lay outside the gene matches. DNA for the CDR3: TGTGCCAGCAGCTTAGATGTAGGACAGGGCTACGAGCAGTACTTC. Protein product: CASSLDVGQGYEQYF.

The chain couples TRBV7-2 to TRBJ1-1, with 9 nucleotides matching TRBD1. V lost 5 bases, J lost 5 bases, and 12 bases stayed unmatched. Germline CDR1 SGHTA, CDR2 FQGNSA. This CDR3 has 16 residues. CDR3 sequence: CASSVNRGLATTEAFF. Here the CDR3 DNA reads TGTGCCAGCAGCGTCAACAGGGGGCTAGCGACGACTGAAGCTTTCTTT.

The genes are TRBV6-5 and TRBJ2-1; TRBD1 matches 7 bases. Germline values: CDR1 MNHEY, CDR2 SVGAGI. This CDR3 comprises 14 residues. V was clipped by 7 bases and J by 2 bases; unmatched bases: 5. The CDR3 nucleotides read TGTGCCAGCACCACGCAGGGGGCCTACAATGAGCAGTTCTTC. Translated, it gives CASTTQGAYNEQFF.

This chain joins TRBV11-3 and TRBJ1-2; the D gene is possibly TRBD1 (5 bases). The CDR3 contains 15 residues. Trimming removed 0 bases from V and 6 bases from J, with 14 bases in between. Per the germline V gene, CDR1 is SGHNT and CDR2 is YENEEA. The DNA of the CDR3 is TGTGCCAGCAGCTTAGATCCAGTGGGGCCCAATGGCTACACCTTC. It encodes CASSLDPVGPNGYTF.

J is TRBJ1-5 and V is TRBV27; D is undetermined. The CDR3 has 14 residues. Trimming shortened V by 5 bases and J by 4 bases, and 12 bases separated the two germline ends. The germline CDR1 and CDR2 sequences are MNHEY and SMNVEV (reference sequence). The CDR3 sequence is CASSLIPGNQPQHF. The CDR3 nucleotides are TGTGCCAGCAGTCTCATTCCGGGGAATCAGCCCCAGCATTTT.

In this sample, this clone turned up once. This chain uses TRBV2 with TRBJ2-7, with a possible D match to TRBD1 (7 bases). V was shortened by 5 bases and J by 6 bases, with 20 bases between the two germline ends. The CDR3 length is 15 residues. The germline gives CDR1 SNHLY, CDR2 FYNNEI. The chain's CDR3 is CASSPRTGTGVEQYF. Written as DNA, the CDR3 is TGTGCCAGCAGTCCAAGGACAGGAACGGGGGTCGAGCAGTACTTC.

This rearrangement joins TRBV5-6 to TRBJ2-7; TRBD1 might be the D (5 bases). The V end was cut by 5 bases, the J end by 3 bases, with 9 bases between. Germline lookup yields CDR1 SGHDT and CDR2 YYEEEE. This CDR3 spans 12 amino acids. Here the CDR3 reads CASSWQGYEQYF. The CDR3 DNA reads as TGTGCCAGCAGTTGGCAGGGCTACGAGCAGTACTTC.

This clone was detected only once. This rearrangement joins TRBV7-9 to TRBJ2-7; TRBD2 matches 11 bases. The germline CDR1 and CDR2 sequences are SEHNR and FQNEAQ (reference sequence). The CDR3 is made up of 16 amino acids. Trimming took 1 base from V and 7 from J; bases not matched to a gene: 9. The chain's CDR3 is CASSLDLTSGATEQYF. CDR3 nucleotides: TGTGCCAGCAGCTTAGATTTGACTAGCGGGGCCACGGAGCAGTACTTC.

For the CDR3, the DNA is TGTGCCTGGAGTGTAACGGGACTCACCTACGAGCAGTACTTC. The encoded protein is CAWSVTGLTYEQYF. The rearrangement uses TRBV30 and TRBJ2-7, with a weak D call TRBD2 (6 bases). V was shortened by 0 bases and J by 2 bases, with 11 bases between the two germline ends. The CDR3 has 14 amino acids. In germline, CDR1 is GTSNPN, CDR2 SVGIG (reference sequence).

V and J are TRBV27 and TRBJ2-7, with TRBD2 identical over 11 bases. Germline CDR1 MNHEY, CDR2 SMNVEV (reference sequence). J was trimmed by 3 bases and V by 3 bases; bases with no gene match: 4. The CDR3 consists of 15 residues. DNA of the CDR3: TGTGCCAGCAGTTTTCTAGCGGGGGGTTTCTACGAGCAGTACTTC. This encodes CASSFLAGGFYEQYF.

The chain links TRBV28 to TRBJ2-7; a possible D gene is TRBD2 (5 bases). CDR3 length: 12 amino acids. Looked up from germline, CDR1 is MDHEN and CDR2 is SYDVKM. Between the trimmed V and J ends, which lost 10 bases and 1 base, there was a span of 11 bases. The CDR3 coding sequence is TGTGCCACCGAGGGCTTTTCCTACGAGCAGTACTTC. Translated: CATEGFSYEQYF.

This clone was counted a few times. The rearrangement uses TRBV10-1 and TRBJ1-2; 10 positions match TRBD1. Germline V gives CDR1 WNHNN, CDR2 SYGVQD (reference sequence). The CDR3 consists of 16 residues. J lost 6 bases, V lost 2 bases, and 9 bases had no gene match. The CDR3 loop reads CASSENGTGDLDGYTF. The CDR3 DNA is TGCGCCAGCAGTGAGAATGGGACAGGGGATTTGGATGGCTACACCTTC.

The gene calls are TRBV18 and TRBJ2-1, with D tentatively TRBD2 (6 bases). Germline CDR1 KGHSH, CDR2 LQKENI. The CDR3 loop spans 17 amino acids. V was clipped by 0 bases and J by 5 bases, with 17 bases between them. The CDR3 sequence is CASSPPASASVNNEQFF. As DNA, the CDR3 is TGTGCCAGCTCACCACCAGCATCGGCTAGCGTTAACAATGAGCAGTTCTTC.

As to this clone: One end of the junction does not line up with germline, which may come from a read error. The chain combines TRBV28 with TRBJ2-7, with TRBD2 matching over 8 bases. Germline assignment: CDR1 MDHEN and CDR2 SYDVKM. The CDR3 is made up of 11 amino acids. In DNA form, the CDR3 reads TGTGCCAGCAGTGATACCGGGACTAGGGGCTTC. Translated, it gives CASSDTGTRGF.

The gene calls are TRBV19 and TRBJ1-1; D is uncertain. This CDR3 has 13 amino acids. The V end was cut by 10 bases, the J end by 0 bases, with 12 bases between. Per germline, CDR1 LNHDA and CDR2 SQIVND (reference sequence). CDR3 in DNA: TGTGCCACCGCAAGAGGAATGAACACTGAAGCTTTCTTT. This sequence encodes CATARGMNTEAFF.

This clone was found a few times. The chain recombines TRBV30 with TRBJ1-1; D gene uncertain. CDR3 length: 13 residues. Trimming cost V 2 bases and J 5 bases, with 12 bases left between them. Germline CDR1 is GTSNPN and CDR2 is SVGIG (reference sequence). The CDR3 DNA reads TGTGCCTGGAGTAAGGGCAGAGGGACTGAAGCTTTCTTT. It yields the protein CAWSKGRGTEAFF.

V gene TRBV5-1 combines with J gene TRBJ2-2; TRBD2 matches 10 bases. V lost 0 bases to trimming and J lost 0 bases; unmatched junction nucleotides: 5. CDR1 and CDR2 (germline): SGHRS, YFSETQ. This CDR3 is 18 amino acids long. The CDR3 region is CASSLAKLAGPNTGELFF. The CDR3 bases are TGCGCCAGCAGCTTGGCGAAACTAGCGGGGCCGAACACCGGGGAGCTGTTTTTT. Supplemented by reference TRBV5-1 and TRBJ2-2, the full variable domain reads KAGVTQTPRYLIKTRGQQVTLSCSPISGHRSVSWYQQTPGQGLQFLFEYFSETQRNKGNFPGRFSGRQFSNSRSEMNVSTLELGDSALYLCASSLAKLAGPNTGELFFGEGSRLTVL.

The V and J genes are TRBV27 and TRBJ1-2; 7 nucleotides match TRBD1. V was clipped by 5 bases and J by 8 bases; unmatched bases: 14. The CDR3 is 15 amino acids. From germline, CDR1 is MNHEY and CDR2 SMNVEV (reference sequence). CDR3 region: CASSNNRGNNRGYTF. The CDR3 DNA reads as TGTGCCAGCAGTAATAACAGGGGAAACAATCGAGGCTACACCTTC.

The chain links TRBV7-9 to TRBJ1-4, with D tentatively TRBD1 (6 bases). The CDR3 extends over 15 amino acids. CDR1 and CDR2 (germline): SEHNR, FQNEAQ (reference sequence). V was shortened by 3 bases and J by 12 bases, with 20 bases between the two germline ends. CDR3 nucleotide sequence: TGTGCCAGCAGCTTTCCCGGGACACGGGGTTCTGAACTGTTTTTT. Translated, it gives CASSFPGTRGSELFF.

The chain couples TRBV2 to TRBJ2-4; maybe TRBD2 (6 bases). Trimming removed 8 bases at V and 4 bases at J, with 6 bases between. The CDR3 totals 11 residues. Germline V CDR1 and CDR2: SNHLY, FYNNEI. The chain's CDR3 is CASGGKNIQYF. The CDR3 bases are TGTGCCAGCGGGGGGAAAAACATTCAGTACTTC.

This chain uses TRBV3-1 (or the pseudogene TRBV3-2) with TRBJ1-2; D unclear. From germline, CDR1 is LGHDT and CDR2 YNNKEL (reference sequence). The CDR3 is 15 amino acids. Trimming removed 0 bases at V and 0 bases at J, with 8 bases between. The CDR3 here is CASSQDGRTNYGYTF. The CDR3 bases are TGTGCCAGCAGCCAAGACGGCAGGACTAACTATGGCTACACCTTC.

The V gene is TRBV19, the J gene TRBJ1-1; 9 nucleotides agree with TRBD1. Trimming took 1 base from V and 3 from J; bases not matched to a gene: 0. Germline lookup yields CDR1 LNHDA and CDR2 SQIVND (reference sequence). The CDR3 consists of 14 residues. CDR3 coding DNA: TGTGCCAGTAGTATAGGGACAGGGGACACTGAAGCTTTCTTT. It yields the protein CASSIGTGDTEAFF.

J is TRBJ2-5 and V is TRBV5-1; a weak D match, TRBD1 (6 bases). Germline CDR1 reads SGHRS; CDR2 reads YFSETQ. V lost 6 bases, J lost 2 bases, and 11 bases lay in between. This CDR3 contains 13 residues. DNA for the CDR3: TGCGCCAGCAAGGGGGAAGGACAAGAGACCCAGTACTTC. The encoded protein is CASKGEGQETQYF.

This clone was seen only a few times. This chain connects TRBV2 to TRBJ1-1, with D perhaps TRBD1 (5 bases). The CDR3 has 12 amino acids. Germline loops: CDR1 SNHLY, CDR2 FYNNEI. Trimming took 5 bases from V and 8 from J, leaving 12 bases between them. For the CDR3, the DNA is TGTGCCAGCAGTCCTCAGGGTACAGAAGCTTTCTTT. Its protein is CASSPQGTEAFF.

V is TRBV6-5 and J is TRBJ2-7; D is perhaps TRBD1 (6 bases). The length of the CDR3 is 14 residues. In germline, CDR1 is MNHEY, CDR2 SVGAGI. The V end was cut by 6 bases, the J end by 7 bases, with 19 bases between. This chain's CDR3 is CASSPQQGLGEQYF. DNA for the CDR3: TGTGCCAGCAGCCCACAACAGGGTCTGGGGGAGCAGTACTTC.

This clone showed up just once. This CDR3 reads CAWDRLAGALDTQYF. The CDR3 region has the DNA TGTGCCTGGGATCGCCTAGCGGGAGCACTAGATACGCAGTATTTT. This chain joins TRBV30 and TRBJ2-3; 10 bases are a match to TRBD2. The germline gives CDR1 GTSNPN, CDR2 SVGIG (reference sequence). Losses at the gene ends were 5 bases for V and 5 bases for J; bases not matched to a gene: 10. CDR3 size: 15 residues.

The rearrangement links TRBV5-6 to TRBJ2-1; perhaps TRBD2 as D (6 bases). V was trimmed by 0 bases and J by 6 bases, leaving 10 bases between them. The CDR3 runs to 14 residues. Germline values: CDR1 SGHDT, CDR2 YYEEEE. CDR3 protein: CASSLGLGFNEQFF. The CDR3 region has the DNA TGTGCCAGCAGCTTGGGACTAGGGTTCAATGAGCAGTTCTTC. Full variable domain (missing parts from reference TRBV5-6 and TRBJ2-1): DAGVTQSPTHLIKTRGQQVTLRCSPKSGHDTVSWYQQALGQGPQFIFQYYEEEERQRGNFPDRFSGHQFPNYSSELNVNALLLGDSALYLCASSLGLGFNEQFFGPGTRLTVL.

This chain uses TRBV10-3 with TRBJ2-3, with D possibly being TRBD2 (5 bases). V lost 0 bases to trimming and J lost 6 bases, with 10 bases between them. The CDR3 consists of 14 residues. The germline V gene encodes CDR1 ENHRY and CDR2 SYGVKD. As DNA, the CDR3 is TGTGCCATCAGTGAGTCGACGGGGTCGGATACGCAGTATTTT. Its translation: CAISESTGSDTQYF.

The genes are TRBV30 and TRBJ2-1; unclear D gene. Trimming shortened V by 1 base and J by 5 bases, and 9 bases separated the two germline ends. Germline CDR1 is GTSNPN and CDR2 is SVGIG (reference sequence). CDR3 length: 13 amino acids. CDR3 DNA sequence: TGTGCCTGGAGTGGTTACCTACACAATGAGCAGTTCTTC. As protein: CAWSGYLHNEQFF.